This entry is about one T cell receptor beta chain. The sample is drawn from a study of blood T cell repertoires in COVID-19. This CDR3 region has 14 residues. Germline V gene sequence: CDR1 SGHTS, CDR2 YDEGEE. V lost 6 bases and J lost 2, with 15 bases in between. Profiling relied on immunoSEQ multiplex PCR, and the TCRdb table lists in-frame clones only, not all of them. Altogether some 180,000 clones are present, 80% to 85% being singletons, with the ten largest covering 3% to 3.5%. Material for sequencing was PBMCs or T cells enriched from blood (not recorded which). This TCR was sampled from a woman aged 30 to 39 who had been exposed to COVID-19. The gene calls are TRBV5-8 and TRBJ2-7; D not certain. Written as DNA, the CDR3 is TGTGCCAGCACAGACATTTATATACCCTACGAGCAGTACTTC. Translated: CASTDIYIPYEQYF.